A selection of T cell receptor beta chains follows, all from one sample in a study of beta chain features in type 1 diabetes. Using immunoSEQ multiplex PCR, the repertoire was profiled, and TCRdb retains in-frame clones only, with some absent. The sample lists hundreds of thousands of clones, roughly 15% occurring once. Sequenced sample: central memory CD4+ T cells from blood. The source of these receptors is a man aged 25 to 40 in good health. CDR3s include the opening cysteine and the closing phenylalanine or tryptophan. Fields, in order: D gene, clone size, V gene, J gene, CDR3 DNA, CDR3 protein. The D gene is left open where the match is weak. Clone size is shown for a subset of rows, as once, few, many or a class of expanded clone.

d_gene: .; abundance: few; v_gene: TRBV27; j_gene: TRBJ2-6; CDR3nt: TGTGCCAGCAAATCGGACTCTGGGGCCAACGTCCTGACTTTC; CDR3aa: CASKSDSGANVLTF
d_gene: .; abundance: .; v_gene: TRBV6-5; j_gene: TRBJ2-7; CDR3nt: TGTGCCAGCAGCAGAACAGGTTACTACGAGCAGTACTTC; CDR3aa: CASSRTGYYEQYF
d_gene: .; abundance: many; v_gene: TRBV10-3; j_gene: TRBJ2-7; CDR3nt: TGTGCCATCAAGCAGGGTGGCGAGCAGTACTTC; CDR3aa: CAIKQGGEQYF
d_gene: .; abundance: few; v_gene: TRBV27; j_gene: TRBJ1-1; CDR3nt: TGTGCCAGCAGTTTAAACCGGAACACTGAAGCTTTCTTT; CDR3aa: CASSLNRNTEAFF
d_gene: TRBD1; abundance: .; v_gene: TRBV19; j_gene: TRBJ1-1; CDR3nt: TGTGCCAGTAGTGTCAGGGGGAGGAACACTGAAGCTTTCTTT; CDR3aa: CASSVRGRNTEAFF
d_gene: .; abundance: .; v_gene: TRBV6-5; j_gene: TRBJ2-1; CDR3nt: TGTGCCAGCAGTTACTTTGGAAACCCGGCACCCAATGAGCAGTTCTTC; CDR3aa: CASSYFGNPAPNEQFF
d_gene: .; abundance: .; v_gene: TRBV9; j_gene: TRBJ2-1; CDR3nt: TGTGCCAGCAGCGTAGGTGCTAGGAATGAGCAGTTCTTC; CDR3aa: CASSVGARNEQFF
d_gene: TRBD2; abundance: few; v_gene: TRBV5-1; j_gene: TRBJ2-5; CDR3nt: TGCGCCAGCAGCTTGGGAGGTAGCGGGGTTGAGACCCAGTACTTC; CDR3aa: CASSLGGSGVETQYF
d_gene: .; abundance: .; v_gene: TRBV19; j_gene: TRBJ2-1; CDR3nt: TGTGCCAGTAGTATGGAGCACCAAATCTCCTACAATGAGCAGTTCTTC; CDR3aa: CASSMEHQISYNEQFF
d_gene: TRBD2; abundance: .; v_gene: TRBV7-2; j_gene: TRBJ2-1; CDR3nt: TGTGCCAGCAGCCTTGGGACTAGCGGGGGTAATGAGCAGTTCTTC; CDR3aa: CASSLGTSGGNEQFF
d_gene: .; abundance: .; v_gene: TRBV6-5; j_gene: TRBJ2-1; CDR3nt: TGTGCCAGCAGTTACCAAGGTGGCAGGGGCAGTGAGCAGTTCTTC; CDR3aa: CASSYQGGRGSEQFF
d_gene: TRBD2; abundance: few; v_gene: TRBV4-1; j_gene: TRBJ2-3; CDR3nt: TGCGCCAGCAGCCAAGTGTCTAGCGGGGGGCCTCCTAGCACAGATACGCAGTATTTT; CDR3aa: CASSQVSSGGPPSTDTQYF
d_gene: TRBD2; abundance: many; v_gene: TRBV2; j_gene: TRBJ2-3; CDR3nt: TGTGCCAGCAGACACCTAGCGGGGGGGAGCACAGATACGCAGTATTTT; CDR3aa: CASRHLAGGSTDTQYF
d_gene: TRBD2; abundance: few; v_gene: TRBV6-1; j_gene: TRBJ2-1; CDR3nt: TGTGCCAGCAGTGCGAGACCCGGGACTAGCTACAATGAGCAGTTCTTC; CDR3aa: CASSARPGTSYNEQFF
d_gene: .; abundance: .; v_gene: TRBV2; j_gene: TRBJ2-2; CDR3nt: TGTGCCAGCAGAACCGTTTCGGGGGAGCTGTTTTTT; CDR3aa: CASRTVSGELFF
d_gene: .; abundance: many; v_gene: TRBV4-3; j_gene: TRBJ2-3; CDR3nt: TGCGCCAGCAGCCAAGAATGGCAGGGACCTGATACGCAGTATTTT; CDR3aa: CASSQEWQGPDTQYF
d_gene: .; abundance: few; v_gene: TRBV4-3; j_gene: TRBJ1-4; CDR3nt: TGCGCCAGCAGCCAAGATTTCCGTCGGGTTATTGAAAAACTGTTTTTT; CDR3aa: CASSQDFRRVIEKLFF
d_gene: .; abundance: few; v_gene: TRBV7-3; j_gene: TRBJ1-6; CDR3nt: TGTGCCAGCAGCTTAATAGGGAATTCACCCCTCCACTTT; CDR3aa: CASSLIGNSPLHF
d_gene: .; abundance: .; v_gene: TRBV5-1; j_gene: TRBJ2-3; CDR3nt: TGCGCCAGCGCCCCCGGGGACACAGATACGCAGTATTTT; CDR3aa: CASAPGDTDTQYF
d_gene: TRBD1; abundance: many; v_gene: TRBV10-3; j_gene: TRBJ1-1; CDR3nt: TGTGCCACCCGGCGGACAGGGACGAACACTGAAGCTTTCTTT; CDR3aa: CATRRTGTNTEAFF
d_gene: .; abundance: .; v_gene: TRBV7-9; j_gene: TRBJ2-3; CDR3nt: TGTGCCAGCAGGTCCCCACTAGGGTACGACACAGATACGCAGTATTTT; CDR3aa: CASRSPLGYDTDTQYF
d_gene: TRBD1; abundance: .; v_gene: TRBV6-6; j_gene: TRBJ1-2; CDR3nt: TGTGCCAGCAGCTTGGACAGGGACTATGGCTACACCTTC; CDR3aa: CASSLDRDYGYTF
d_gene: TRBD2; abundance: .; v_gene: TRBV7-7; j_gene: TRBJ2-3; CDR3nt: TGTGCCAGCAGCCCCGGGGCGGGGGGTAGCACAGATACGCAGTATTTT; CDR3aa: CASSPGAGGSTDTQYF
d_gene: TRBD1; abundance: .; v_gene: TRBV5-4; j_gene: TRBJ2-3; CDR3nt: TGTGCCAGCAGGACACAGGGGGCAGATACGCAGTATTTT; CDR3aa: CASRTQGADTQYF
d_gene: TRBD2; abundance: .; v_gene: TRBV28; j_gene: TRBJ2-1; CDR3nt: TGTGCCAGCAGTTCTGGGGGTGGTCTAGCGGGGACACGTCAGGAGCAGTTCTTC; CDR3aa: CASSSGGGLAGTRQEQFF
d_gene: .; abundance: .; v_gene: TRBV4-1; j_gene: TRBJ1-6; CDR3nt: TGCGCCAGCAGCCAAGATTCGGGGGCCTATAATTCACCCCTCCACTTT; CDR3aa: CASSQDSGAYNSPLHF
d_gene: .; abundance: .; v_gene: TRBV29-1; j_gene: TRBJ1-5; CDR3nt: TGCAGCGTGAGGCAGACCTCGGATCAGCCCCAGCATTTT; CDR3aa: CSVRQTSDQPQHF
d_gene: .; abundance: many; v_gene: TRBV27; j_gene: TRBJ1-3; CDR3nt: TGTGCCAGCAGTCCAACCCACTCTGGAAACACCATATATTTT; CDR3aa: CASSPTHSGNTIYF
d_gene: TRBD2; abundance: .; v_gene: TRBV6-5; j_gene: TRBJ2-1; CDR3nt: TGTGCCAGCAGTGCTAGCGGGGGGGCCTTTGAGCAGTTCTTC; CDR3aa: CASSASGGAFEQFF
d_gene: .; abundance: few; v_gene: TRBV7-9; j_gene: TRBJ1-1; CDR3nt: TGTGCCAGCACCGAGTGGGACACTGAAGCTTTCTTT; CDR3aa: CASTEWDTEAFF
d_gene: TRBD1; abundance: .; v_gene: TRBV7-7; j_gene: TRBJ2-2; CDR3nt: TGTGCTAGCAGCTTAGAGCTAGGGGGCGGCGGGGAGCTGTTTTTT; CDR3aa: CASSLELGGGGELFF
d_gene: .; abundance: .; v_gene: TRBV4-3; j_gene: TRBJ1-2; CDR3nt: TGCGCCAGCAGCCAAGATCTGACGTCCGGGGGCTACACCTTC; CDR3aa: CASSQDLTSGGYTF
d_gene: .; abundance: .; v_gene: TRBV4-1; j_gene: TRBJ2-1; CDR3nt: TGCGCCAGTACCCTGGACGGGGATGAGCAGTTCTTC; CDR3aa: CASTLDGDEQFF
d_gene: .; abundance: .; v_gene: TRBV7-2; j_gene: TRBJ2-1; CDR3nt: TGTGCCAGCAGCCTCGGACTTTATCCGATCTTC; CDR3aa: CASSLGLYPIF
d_gene: .; abundance: .; v_gene: TRBV30; j_gene: TRBJ2-5; CDR3nt: TGTGCCTGGACGGCTAAAGAGACCCAGTACTTC; CDR3aa: CAWTAKETQYF
d_gene: TRBD1; abundance: .; v_gene: TRBV6-1; j_gene: TRBJ1-4; CDR3nt: TGTGCCAGCCATGACAGGGGGTTTCGAAGTGTGTTTTTT; CDR3aa: CASHDRGFRSVFF
d_gene: .; abundance: .; v_gene: TRBV18; j_gene: TRBJ1-6; CDR3nt: TGTGCCAGCTCACCGGACTCCTATAATTCACCCCTCCACTTT; CDR3aa: CASSPDSYNSPLHF
d_gene: TRBD1; abundance: few; v_gene: TRBV11-2; j_gene: TRBJ1-2; CDR3nt: TGTGCCAGCAGCTTAGCTGACAGGGCTGGTCGCGGCTACACCTTC; CDR3aa: CASSLADRAGRGYTF
d_gene: .; abundance: .; v_gene: TRBV21-1; j_gene: TRBJ2-5; CDR3nt: TGTGCCAGCAGCACCTACGGAGCAGTGCAAGAGACCCAGTACTTC; CDR3aa: CASSTYGAVQETQYF
d_gene: .; abundance: few; v_gene: TRBV4-3; j_gene: TRBJ2-7; CDR3nt: TGCGCCAGCAGCCAACGAGGCAGGACCTACGAGCAGTACTTC; CDR3aa: CASSQRGRTYEQYF
d_gene: TRBD1; abundance: once; v_gene: TRBV2; j_gene: TRBJ1-2; CDR3nt: TGTGCCAGCAGGGGGGACAGTTCTTATGGCTACACCTTC; CDR3aa: CASRGDSSYGYTF
d_gene: .; abundance: .; v_gene: TRBV6-5; j_gene: TRBJ2-5; CDR3nt: TGTGCCAGCAGCAGTACGGAAGGGGGGACCCAGTACTTC; CDR3aa: CASSSTEGGTQYF
d_gene: .; abundance: .; v_gene: TRBV7-2; j_gene: TRBJ2-5; CDR3nt: TGTGCCAGCAGCTTAGCGTCTAGGGGGGAGACCCAGTACTTC; CDR3aa: CASSLASRGETQYF
d_gene: .; abundance: few; v_gene: TRBV7-9; j_gene: TRBJ2-1; CDR3nt: TGTGCCAGCAGCTTAGGACTAACTCAAGACGGTGAGCAGTTCTTC; CDR3aa: CASSLGLTQDGEQFF
d_gene: .; abundance: .; v_gene: TRBV7-2; j_gene: TRBJ2-7; CDR3nt: TGTGCCAGCAGCCGTATGGAAGGGGTAATGGAGCAGTACTTC; CDR3aa: CASSRMEGVMEQYF
d_gene: .; abundance: .; v_gene: TRBV5-6; j_gene: TRBJ2-6; CDR3nt: TGTGCCAGCAGCCCGCCCAGCTCTGGGGCCAACGTCCTGACTTTC; CDR3aa: CASSPPSSGANVLTF
d_gene: TRBD1; abundance: few; v_gene: TRBV5-1; j_gene: TRBJ1-1; CDR3nt: TGCGCCAGCCGACTTTCAGGGGGATTAGGCACTGAAGCTTTCTTT; CDR3aa: CASRLSGGLGTEAFF
d_gene: TRBD2; abundance: .; v_gene: TRBV5-1; j_gene: TRBJ2-5; CDR3nt: TGCGCCAGCACCCGGACTAGCGGGAGAGGAGAGACCCAGTACTTC; CDR3aa: CASTRTSGRGETQYF
d_gene: .; abundance: few; v_gene: TRBV2; j_gene: TRBJ2-3; CDR3nt: TGCGCCAGCAGCCCTTGGACAGTTTACACAGATACGCAGTATTTT; CDR3aa: CASSPWTVYTDTQYF
d_gene: .; abundance: few; v_gene: TRBV4-3; j_gene: TRBJ1-2; CDR3nt: TGCGCCAGCAGCCAAGATCCAGGCAGAGCTAACTATGGCTACACCTTC; CDR3aa: CASSQDPGRANYGYTF
d_gene: .; abundance: few; v_gene: TRBV5-6; j_gene: TRBJ1-2; CDR3nt: TGTGCCAGCAGCTTCAAGGTTCCTAACTATGGCTACACCTTC; CDR3aa: CASSFKVPNYGYTF
d_gene: TRBD1; abundance: .; v_gene: TRBV2; j_gene: TRBJ2-5; CDR3nt: TGTGCCAGCAGTAAAAGGACAGGGCGGGCGGTGGAGACCCAGTACTTC; CDR3aa: CASSKRTGRAVETQYF
d_gene: .; abundance: few; v_gene: TRBV27; j_gene: TRBJ2-2; CDR3nt: TGTGCCAGCAGCCCAGGACCAAAAACGGGCGCCGGGGAGCTGTTTTTT; CDR3aa: CASSPGPKTGAGELFF
d_gene: .; abundance: .; v_gene: TRBV14; j_gene: TRBJ2-3; CDR3nt: TGTGCCAGCAGCCGGCTGATGGGACGCGGGGATACGCAGTATTTT; CDR3aa: CASSRLMGRGDTQYF
d_gene: .; abundance: few; v_gene: TRBV5-4; j_gene: TRBJ1-2; CDR3nt: TGTGCCAGCAGCTTGGCTTCAGGGGTTGGGGGCTACACCTTC; CDR3aa: CASSLASGVGGYTF
d_gene: .; abundance: .; v_gene: TRBV19; j_gene: TRBJ2-5; CDR3nt: TGTGCCAGTAGTCCCAGGGACGTTGGAGAGACCCAGTACTTC; CDR3aa: CASSPRDVGETQYF
d_gene: .; abundance: .; v_gene: TRBV9; j_gene: TRBJ2-1; CDR3nt: TGTGCCAGCAGCGTATCACCGGGCGTCGACAATGAGCAGTTCTTC; CDR3aa: CASSVSPGVDNEQFF
d_gene: .; abundance: few; v_gene: TRBV27; j_gene: TRBJ1-1; CDR3nt: TGTGCCAGCGGCCCCTCAGATGAAGCTTTCTTT; CDR3aa: CASGPSDEAFF
d_gene: .; abundance: .; v_gene: TRBV6-5; j_gene: TRBJ1-5; CDR3nt: TGTGCCAGCAGTGCCAAACGGGTCAATCAGCCCCAGCATTTT; CDR3aa: CASSAKRVNQPQHF
d_gene: TRBD2; abundance: .; v_gene: TRBV19; j_gene: TRBJ2-1; CDR3nt: TGTGCCAGTAGTATTAGGACTAGCGGGAGGTCTGAGCAGTTCTTC; CDR3aa: CASSIRTSGRSEQFF